This entry lists 19 T cell receptor beta chains sequenced from one sample in a study of OX40 agonist ivuxolimab in advanced cancers. Using immunoSEQ multiplex PCR, the repertoire was profiled, and TCRdb retains in-frame clones only, with some absent. Counted here are about 58,000 clones, 75% to 85% occurring once; the ten biggest clones make up 1% to 1.5%. This specimen was CD4+ or CD8+ T cells sorted from blood, taken in a trial of the OX40 agonist ivuxolimab. Every receptor here comes from an adult with an advanced solid tumor such as melanoma, head and neck, liver or kidney cancer.

The chain has TRBV10-3 and TRBJ1-2, with D uncertain. Between the trimmed V and J ends, which lost 3 bases and 0 bases, there was a span of 11 bases. The CDR3 is 15 residues long. Looked up from germline, CDR1 is ENHRY and CDR2 is SYGVKD. The CDR3 region has the DNA TGTGCCATCAGTGACGGCCCTCTAGCTAACTATGGCTACACCTTC. Translated: CAISDGPLANYGYTF.

CDR3 in amino acids: CASSRTVNTEAFF. The CDR3, as DNA: TGTGCCAGCAGCCGGACAGTGAACACTGAAGCTTTCTTT. This chain links TRBV6-6 with TRBJ1-1; D may be TRBD1 (6 bases). CDR3 length: 13 residues. Germline loops: CDR1 MNHNY, CDR2 SVGAGI (reference sequence). V was trimmed by 6 bases and J by 0 bases, leaving 8 bases between them.

DNA for the CDR3: TGCGCCAGCAGCTTGACAGGGGAAAATAATTCACCCCTCCACTTT. It yields the protein CASSLTGENNSPLHF. The chain has TRBV5-1 and TRBJ1-6, with TRBD1 identical over 7 bases. In germline, CDR1 is SGHRS, CDR2 YFSETQ. There are 15 residues in the CDR3. V lost 1 base to trimming and J lost 5 bases; unmatched junction nucleotides: 3.

The gene calls are TRBV30 and TRBJ2-7, with unresolved D. The CDR3 is made up of 13 amino acids. Trimming removed 1 base from V and 3 bases from J, with 10 bases in between. Germline values: CDR1 GTSNPN, CDR2 SVGIG (reference sequence). CDR3 sequence: CAWSAGEIYEQYF. CDR3 coding DNA: TGTGCCTGGAGTGCCGGTGAAATCTACGAGCAGTACTTC.

A few counts support this clone. The CDR3 nucleotides are TGTGCCTGGAGTGCCGGACAGTTTAAGGGCCTAGAAAAACTGTTTTTT. Protein sequence: CAWSAGQFKGLEKLFF. The V call is TRBV30, the J call TRBJ1-4; D perhaps matches TRBD1 (6 bases). Germline-derived CDR1 and CDR2 are GTSNPN and SVGIG (reference sequence). The V end lost 1 base, the J end lost 8 bases, and 20 bases lay between the germline ends. This CDR3 has 16 residues.

The gene calls are TRBV5-1 and TRBJ2-5, with 7 bases identical to TRBD2. V lost 1 base and J lost 5; bases outside the gene matches: 8. This CDR3 region has 15 residues. Looked up from germline, CDR1 is SGHRS and CDR2 is YFSETQ. The CDR3 nucleotides read TGCGCCAGCAGCTTGAAAGTTACTAGCGTGGAGACCCAGTACTTC. It encodes CASSLKVTSVETQYF. Filled out from reference TRBV5-1 and TRBJ2-5, the complete variable domain reads KAGVTQTPRYLIKTRGQQVTLSCSPISGHRSVSWYQQTPGQGLQFLFEYFSETQRNKGNFPGRFSGRQFSNSRSEMNVSTLELGDSALYLCASSLKVTSVETQYFGPGTRLLVL.

This sequence joins TRBV28 and TRBJ1-5; D gene unclear. The CDR3 contains 12 residues. CDR1 is MDHEN, CDR2 SYDVKM, per germline. Trimming left V 8 bases short and J 3 bases short, with 8 bases between. CDR3 in amino acids: CASRLINQPQHF. CDR3 nucleotide sequence: TGTGCCAGCCGGTTGATCAATCAGCCCCAGCATTTT. Drawing the rest from reference TRBV28 and TRBJ1-5, the complete variable domain is DVKVTQSSRYLVKRTGEKVFLECVQDMDHENMFWYRQDPGLGLRLIYFSYDVKMKEKGDIPEGYSVSREKKERFSLILESASTNQTSMYLCASRLINQPQHFGDGTRLSIL.

The chain links TRBV5-1 to TRBJ2-3, with 7 bases fitting TRBD1. Germline loops: CDR1 SGHRS, CDR2 YFSETQ. J gave up 1 base and V 5 bases, and 4 bases lay outside the gene matches. The CDR3 loop spans 14 amino acids. CDR3 nucleotide sequence: TGCGCCAGCAGGACCGGGACAGGCACAGATACGCAGTATTTT. Translation gives CASRTGTGTDTQYF. Variable domain in full (rest from reference TRBV5-1 and TRBJ2-3): KAGVTQTPRYLIKTRGQQVTLSCSPISGHRSVSWYQQTPGQGLQFLFEYFSETQRNKGNFPGRFSGRQFSNSRSEMNVSTLELGDSALYLCASRTGTGTDTQYFGPGTRLTVL.

The chain joins TRBV6-1 to TRBJ1-5; weak D call: TRBD1 (5 bases). Germline CDR1 is MNHNS and CDR2 is SASEGT. The V gene lost 6 bases and the J gene lost 6 bases, with 18 bases spanning the gap. The CDR3 consists of 15 residues. The CDR3 region is CASRGVGVSGQPQHF. CDR3 nucleotide sequence: TGTGCCAGCAGAGGGGTGGGGGTTTCGGGTCAGCCCCAGCATTTT.

This clone was found a few times. The chain is built from TRBV30 and TRBJ1-4; D may be TRBD1 (6 bases). The germline V gene encodes CDR1 GTSNPN and CDR2 SVGIG (reference sequence). Between the trimmed V and J ends, which lost 3 bases and 8 bases, there was a span of 16 bases. This CDR3 contains 14 residues. The CDR3 is CAWSAGQLREKLFF. The CDR3 DNA sequence: TGTGCCTGGAGCGCCGGACAGCTCAGAGAAAAACTGTTTTTT.

This clone was seen only a few times. The chain joins TRBV30 to TRBJ2-3, with 7 bases aligning to TRBD2. The V and J ends lost 5 bases and 4 bases, in that order; junction bases with no gene match: 9. The V gene's germline CDR1 is GTSNPN and CDR2 SVGIG (reference sequence). The CDR3 spans 14 residues. The CDR3 is CAWAGGSSPDTQYF. In DNA form, the CDR3 reads TGTGCCTGGGCCGGGGGGTCCTCACCAGATACGCAGTATTTT.

The chain joins TRBV19 to TRBJ2-5; TRBD1 matches at 7 bases. This CDR3 spans 14 amino acids. V lost 4 bases, J lost 5 bases, and 7 bases stayed unmatched. Germline loops: CDR1 LNHDA, CDR2 SQIVND (reference sequence). CDR3 nucleotides: TGTGCCAGTAGTAGGACAGGAGTCGGGGAGACCCAGTACTTC. Amino acids: CASSRTGVGETQYF.

V and J are TRBV28 and TRBJ2-7, with 9 bases fitting TRBD1. From germline, CDR1 is MDHEN and CDR2 SYDVKM. The length of the CDR3 is 16 residues. V was clipped by 6 bases and J by 4 bases; unmatched bases: 13. The CDR3 coding sequence is TGTGCCAGCAGCCCACGCCCGGGACAGGGCCGGTACGAGCAGTACTTC. Encoded protein: CASSPRPGQGRYEQYF.

This clone was detected a few times. This chain joins TRBV5-4 and TRBJ2-3; 13 positions match TRBD2. The V gene end was trimmed by 3 bases and the J gene end by 2 bases; junction bases not matched to a gene: 3. Germline V lookup: CDR1 SGHNT, CDR2 YYREEE (reference sequence). The length of the CDR3 is 16 residues. The CDR3 DNA follows: TGTGCCAGCAGCTGGGGGACTAGCGGGGCCACAGATACGCAGTATTTT. Its protein product is CASSWGTSGATDTQYF.

The genes are TRBV4-1 and TRBJ2-5; D is uncertain. This CDR3 spans 13 amino acids. Between the trimmed V and J ends, which lost 4 bases and 5 bases, there was a span of 11 bases. CDR1 is MGHRA, CDR2 YSYEKL, per germline. DNA of the CDR3: TGCGCCAGCAGCCCCGTCCAGAGGGAGACCCAGTACTTC. Amino acid sequence: CASSPVQRETQYF.

The chain has TRBV19 and TRBJ2-7; TRBD1 aligns across 11 bases. The V gene's germline CDR1 is LNHDA and CDR2 SQIVND (reference sequence). With 5 bases clipped from V and 3 bases from J, the junction kept 12 bases outside the gene matches. The CDR3 is 17 amino acids. CDR3 region: CASSPIRTGTGGYEQYF. CDR3 nucleotide sequence: TGTGCCAGTAGTCCCATCCGTACCGGGACAGGGGGCTACGAGCAGTACTTC. The full variable domain, its missing parts supplied by reference TRBV19 and TRBJ2-7, is DGGITQSPKYLFRKEGQNVTLSCEQNLNHDAMYWYRQDPGQGLRLIYYSQIVNDFQKGDIAEGYSVSREKKESFPLTVTSAQKNPTAFYLCASSPIRTGTGGYEQYFGPGTRLTVT.

The chain employs TRBV27 and TRBJ2-1, with 7 nucleotides matching TRBD2. V gave up 10 bases and J gave up 5 bases; unmatched junction bases: 5. The CDR3 length is 12 residues. The germline CDR1 and CDR2 sequences are MNHEY and SMNVEV (reference sequence). The CDR3 coding sequence is TGTGCCACCCGGGACTATAACAATGAGCAGTTCTTC. Its translation is CATRDYNNEQFF.

This sequence joins TRBV6-6 and TRBJ1-5; no reliable D call. V lost 7 bases, J lost 5 bases, and 12 bases lay in between. Germline V gene lookup returns CDR1 MNHNY and CDR2 SVGAGI (reference sequence). The CDR3 is made up of 13 amino acids. CDR3 sequence: CASTLNGYQPQHF. For the CDR3, the DNA is TGTGCCAGCACCCTAAACGGGTATCAGCCCCAGCATTTT.

CDR3 sequence: CASSKLAGGLDTQYF. Written as DNA, the CDR3 is TGTGCCAGCAGCAAACTAGCGGGGGGATTAGATACGCAGTATTTT. This chain uses TRBV7-2 with TRBJ2-3, with 12 bases lining up with TRBD2. The CDR3 contains 15 residues. Germline CDR1 SGHTA, CDR2 FQGNSA. The V and J ends lost 5 bases and 5 bases, in that order; junction bases with no gene match: 5.